The subject of this entry is one T cell receptor beta chain. The antigen is undetermined. The sample belongs to a study of T-cell memory formation after mild COVID-19. Looking at the study overall: TCR clusters showed largely donor specificity.

Trimming removed 4 bases from V and 2 bases from J, with 14 bases in between. Germline CDR1 SGHTS, CDR2 YDEGEE. This CDR3 has 15 amino acids. The authors produced TCR alpha and TCR beta cDNA libraries with sample barcodes and UMIs by 5'RACE using constant-segment primers. From the 5' RACE reads, TCRdb called clonotypes with MiXCR, one entry per CDR3 protein. The data contain fewer than 400,000 distinct CDR3 sequences, around 13% of them singletons. General study points: Most CD4+ clones that shrank were in CM and EM, while CD8+ ones turned up in EMRA. Second-wave clones peaking on day 37 lacked confirmed SARS-CoV-2 specificity.

Material: PBMCs or a T cell subset sorted from them (not recorded which). This chain links TRBV5-8 with TRBJ2-3; D ambiguous. The receptor comes from a man aged 18 to 35 who had mild COVID-19 (a few samples of this study predate the infection). Cell type and time point are not known. CDR3 sequence (DNA): TGTGCCAGCAGCGCCTTGAACTATTACACAGATACGCAGTATTTT. This sequence encodes CASSALNYYTDTQYF.